The 28 T cell receptor beta chains below all came from one sample that was sequenced in a study of T-cell reconstitution after alpha-beta-depleted transplantation in children. The library targeted TCRbeta and was prepared with unique molecular identifiers. TCRdb re-called the PCR reads through MiXCR, storing one row per CDR3 protein. The sample records hundreds of thousands of distinct CDR3 sequences, around 8.4% being singletons. This material consisted of PBMCs, mostly from graft donor cells, taken 360 days after TCRalphabeta/CD19-depleted stem cell transplant. These TCRs come from a male patient aged 2 to 9 who had a stem cell transplant for acute myeloid leukemia, so the T cells may come from the graft donor.

The chain recombines TRBV27 with TRBJ2-7; 8 bases match TRBD2. V lost 2 bases, J lost 7 bases, and 7 bases stayed unmatched. Germline loops: CDR1 MNHEY, CDR2 SMNVEV (reference sequence). The CDR3 covers 14 residues. CDR3 residues: CASSLKPGGREQYF. CDR3 in DNA: TGTGCCAGCAGTTTAAAACCGGGAGGGAGGGAGCAGTACTTC.

This clonotype appeared a few times. The chain joins TRBV6-5 to TRBJ2-3, with a possible D match to TRBD2 (6 bases). The CDR3 runs to 14 residues. Germline values: CDR1 MNHEY, CDR2 SVGAGI. Trimming removed 3 bases from V and 5 bases from J, with 12 bases in between. The CDR3 bases are TGTGCCAGCAGTTATACCGGGAGTGGAGATACGCAGTATTTT. It translates to CASSYTGSGDTQYF.

This clonotype was seen a handful of times. CDR3 bases: TGTGCCACCAGTGATTTGGCGGTCCGGGACTATCTAAATTCTTACAATGAGCAGTTCTTC. It specifies CATSDLAVRDYLNSYNEQFF. V usage is TRBV24-1 and J usage is TRBJ2-1; 7 bases map to TRBD2. CDR3 length: 20 amino acids. Losses at the gene ends were 0 bases for V and 4 bases for J; bases not matched to a gene: 17. Germline V gene sequence: CDR1 KGHDR, CDR2 SFDVKD.

This clonotype was detected ten times or more. The chain carries TRBV12-3 or TRBV12-4 and TRBJ2-3; D gene unclear. The CDR3 length is 14 residues. V shed 3 bases and J shed 2 bases, with 9 bases lying between them. The CDR3 is CASSFIGDTDTQYF. In DNA form, the CDR3 reads TGTGCCAGCAGTTTTATAGGCGACACAGATACGCAGTATTTT.

This clonotype was detected many times. The V call is TRBV9, the J call TRBJ1-1; D is undetermined. V was cut by 3 bases and J by 1 base, with 7 bases left in between. There are 13 residues in the CDR3. Germline V gene lookup returns CDR1 SGDLS and CDR2 YYNGEE. The CDR3: CASSADENTEAFF. The CDR3 DNA sequence: TGTGCCAGCAGCGCGGACGAGAACACTGAAGCTTTCTTT.

This clonotype was found many times. This chain links TRBV6-5 with TRBJ2-2; D not resolved. This CDR3 has 14 residues. The germline V gene encodes CDR1 MNHEY and CDR2 SVGAGI. V shed 2 bases and J shed 4 bases, with 8 bases lying between them. The CDR3 loop is CASSYLRFTGELFF. As DNA, the CDR3 is TGTGCCAGCAGTTACCTGCGGTTCACCGGGGAGCTGTTTTTT.

Concerning this clonotype: At one end the junction does not follow the germline gene, possibly because of a read error. J is TRBJ2-1 and V is TRBV7-7; 7 bases map to TRBD2. CDR3 length: 15 amino acids. In germline, CDR1 is SSHAT, CDR2 FNYEAQ (reference sequence). This CDR3 is CASSLRREPYNEQFF. The CDR3 DNA sequence: TGTGCTAGCAGCTTACGGCGGGAGCCCTACAATGAGCAGTTCTTC. The whole variable domain, filled in from reference TRBV7-7 and TRBJ2-1, reads GAGVSQSPRYKVTKRGQDVTLRCDPISSHATLYWYQQALGQGPEFLTYFNYEAQPDKSGLPSDRFSAERPEGSISTLTIQRTEQRDSAMYRCASSLRREPYNEQFFGPGTRLTVL.

This clonotype was counted ten times or more. This chain uses TRBV7-6 with TRBJ2-1; D gene unclear. The CDR3 has 12 residues. The V gene's germline CDR1 is SGHVS and CDR2 FNYEAQ. Deletions cut 4 bases from V and 6 bases from J, with 7 bases between. DNA for the CDR3: TGTGCCAGCAGCTCTGACATCAATGAGCAGTTCTTC. Translation gives CASSSDINEQFF.

The chain employs TRBV7-9 and TRBJ1-1; 8 bases align to TRBD1. CDR3 length: 15 residues. Germline-derived CDR1 and CDR2 are SEHNR and FQNEAQ (reference sequence). The J segment lost 3 bases and the V segment lost 5 bases, leaving 8 bases of the junction unmatched. CDR3 in amino acids: CASSKRQGRDTEAFF. The CDR3 DNA follows: TGTGCCAGCAGCAAGAGACAGGGGCGGGACACTGAAGCTTTCTTT.

The sample holds many counts of this clonotype. The chain uses TRBV10-3 and TRBJ2-7, with D uncertain. From germline, CDR1 is ENHRY and CDR2 SYGVKD. Trimming pared 8 bases from V and 2 bases from J, leaving 13 bases between. The CDR3 totals 13 residues. As DNA, the CDR3 is TGTGCCATCGCGGCAGGTCGACCCTACGAGCAGTACGTC. Encoded protein: CAIAAGRPYEQYV.

The rearrangement joins TRBV9 to TRBJ1-2; weak D call: TRBD1 (5 bases). The CDR3 contains 13 residues. The V and J ends lost 3 bases and 4 bases respectively, with 10 bases between them. In germline, CDR1 is SGDLS, CDR2 YYNGEE. Written as DNA, the CDR3 is TGTGCCAGCAGCGAGACAGCTTCCTATGGCTACACCTTC. The encoded protein is CASSETASYGYTF.

This clonotype was observed at least ten times. The rearrangement uses TRBV6-5 and TRBJ2-1, with D perhaps TRBD1 (6 bases). V lost 7 bases and J lost 2, with 15 bases in between. CDR1 is MNHEY, CDR2 SVGAGI, per germline. There are 15 residues in the CDR3. CDR3 DNA: TGTGCCAGCATCGCAACAGGGAATGCCTACAATGAGCAGTTCTTC. It yields the protein CASIATGNAYNEQFF.

The V and J genes are TRBV10-3 and TRBJ2-5; 10 bases agree with TRBD2. V was pared by 6 bases and J by 5 bases, with 9 bases of the junction left unmatched. CDR3 length: 15 residues. In germline, CDR1 is ENHRY, CDR2 SYGVKD. CDR3 in DNA: TGTGCCATCAGCCCAATAGCGGGAGGAGGGGAGACCCAGTACTTC. It is translated as CAISPIAGGGETQYF.

There are a few counts of this clonotype. The chain carries TRBV15 and TRBJ2-4; possible D gene TRBD2, 7 bases. V gave up 5 bases and J gave up 11 bases, with 13 bases separating them. This CDR3 is 12 amino acids long. In germline, CDR1 is LNHNV, CDR2 YYDKDF (reference sequence). CDR3 residues: CATSRLGGLQYF. The CDR3 bases are TGTGCCACCAGCCGCCTCGGGGGGCTTCAGTACTTC.

Ten or more counts support this clonotype. The chain uses TRBV4-1 and TRBJ2-5; D is undetermined. Between the trimmed V and J ends, which lost 0 bases and 4 bases, there was a span of 6 bases. The CDR3 runs 13 residues. Per germline, CDR1 MGHRA and CDR2 YSYEKL. DNA of the CDR3: TGCGCCAGCAGCCAAGAGGCAGCAGAGACCCAGTACTTC. This codes for CASSQEAAETQYF.

The rearrangement uses TRBV7-2 and TRBJ2-7, with unresolved D. Trimming shortened V by 1 base and J by 0 bases, and 13 bases separated the two germline ends. Germline CDR1 SGHTA, CDR2 FQGNSA. The CDR3 is 16 residues long. The CDR3 loop is CASSLEGTQSSYEQYF. The CDR3 DNA sequence: TGTGCCAGCAGCTTAGAGGGCACACAAAGCTCCTACGAGCAGTACTTC.

This clonotype was recorded many times. The V gene is TRBV12-3 or TRBV12-4, the J gene TRBJ2-4; D unresolved. The length of the CDR3 is 14 residues. Trimming pared 5 bases from V and 8 bases from J, leaving 16 bases between. The CDR3 is CASSDTPRWYIQYF. The CDR3 DNA follows: TGTGCCAGCAGTGATACTCCGAGGTGGTACATTCAGTACTTC.

This clonotype was detected only a few times. The chain's CDR3 is CSARDIRRGDEQYF. The CDR3 nucleotides are TGCAGTGCTAGAGATATCAGAAGAGGGGACGAGCAGTACTTC. The chain is built from TRBV20-1 and TRBJ2-7; the D call may be TRBD1 or TRBD2 (5 bases each). V was trimmed by 0 bases and J by 5 bases, leaving 14 bases between them. Per germline, CDR1 DFQATT and CDR2 SNEGSKA (reference sequence). The CDR3 covers 14 residues.

This chain joins TRBV20-1 and TRBJ1-5; 8 nucleotides agree with TRBD1. Germline V gene lookup returns CDR1 DFQATT and CDR2 SNEGSKA (reference sequence). The CDR3 covers 14 residues. Germline trimming cut 6 bases from V and 2 bases from J; bases unmatched to any gene: 6. CDR3 bases: TGCAGTGCGCACAGGGGGTTCGGCAATCAGCCCCAGCATTTT. Translating it yields CSAHRGFGNQPQHF.

V usage is TRBV7-6 and J usage is TRBJ2-2; no clear D. V gave up 1 base and J gave up 7 bases, with 4 bases separating them. This CDR3 is 12 amino acids long. From germline, CDR1 is SGHVS and CDR2 FNYEAQ. The CDR3 loop is CASSLVGGELFF. CDR3 DNA: TGTGCCAGCAGCTTAGTGGGCGGGGAGCTGTTTTTT.

This clonotype was seen more than once but under ten times. The rearrangement joins TRBV5-1 to TRBJ1-5; 10 nucleotides align to TRBD1. The CDR3 contains 17 residues. CDR1 is SGHRS, CDR2 YFSETQ, per germline. Unmatched junction bases numbered 5, after V lost 0 bases and J lost 2 bases. Here the CDR3 reads CASSLGSGTGGNQPQHF. As DNA, the CDR3 is TGCGCCAGCAGCTTGGGCTCCGGGACAGGGGGCAATCAGCCCCAGCATTTT. Combining the CDR3 with reference TRBV5-1 and TRBJ1-5 gives the whole variable domain KAGVTQTPRYLIKTRGQQVTLSCSPISGHRSVSWYQQTPGQGLQFLFEYFSETQRNKGNFPGRFSGRQFSNSRSEMNVSTLELGDSALYLCASSLGSGTGGNQPQHFGDGTRLSIL.

This clonotype was detected many times. The genes are TRBV5-8 and TRBJ2-5; D is possibly TRBD2 (5 bases). This CDR3 contains 15 residues. The germline CDR1 and CDR2 sequences are SGHTS and YDEGEE. The V and J ends lost 1 base and 2 bases respectively, with 12 bases between them. The CDR3 protein is CASSLFRGRQETQYF. Here the CDR3 DNA reads TGTGCCAGCAGCTTGTTTAGAGGGCGGCAAGAGACCCAGTACTTC. Full variable domain (remainder filled in from reference TRBV5-8 and TRBJ2-5): EAGVTQSPTHLIKTRGQQATLRCSPISGHTSVYWYQQALGLGLQFLLWYDEGEERNRGNFPPRFSGRQFPNYSSELNVNALELEDSALYLCASSLFRGRQETQYFGPGTRLLVL.

This clonotype came up many times. V usage is TRBV5-6 and J usage is TRBJ2-2; D remains unclear. Trimming pared 4 bases from V and 0 bases from J, leaving 13 bases between. CDR1 is SGHDT, CDR2 YYEEEE, per germline. The CDR3 extends over 16 amino acids. Here the CDR3 DNA reads TGTGCCAGCAGCCCCCCCCGGTGGGCGAACACCGGGGAGCTGTTTTTT. It is translated as CASSPPRWANTGELFF.

Many counts were recorded for this clonotype. The chain carries TRBV7-9 and TRBJ1-1; D not resolved. Per the germline V gene, CDR1 is SEHNR and CDR2 is FQNEAQ (reference sequence). The CDR3 has 13 amino acids. V was cut by 4 bases and J by 3 bases, with 9 bases left in between. The CDR3 reads CASSSGLDTEAFF. CDR3 in DNA: TGTGCCAGCAGCTCCGGACTGGACACTGAAGCTTTCTTT. The complete variable domain, with remaining parts taken from reference TRBV7-9 and TRBJ1-1, reads DTGVSQNPRHKITKRGQNVTFRCDPISEHNRLYWYRQTLGQGPEFLTYFQNEAQLEKSRLLSDRFSAERPKGSFSTLEIQRTEQGDSAMYLCASSSGLDTEAFFGQGTRLTVV.

The V call is TRBV29-1, the J call TRBJ2-1, with 8 bases identical to TRBD1. Looked up from germline, CDR1 is SQVTM and CDR2 is ANQGSEA. The J segment lost 2 bases and the V segment lost 8 bases, leaving 5 bases of the junction unmatched. There are 13 residues in the CDR3. The CDR3 bases are TGCAGCATCCGGGACAGGACCTACAATGAGCAGTTCTTC. Its translation: CSIRDRTYNEQFF.

The sample holds a few counts of this clonotype. The chain combines TRBV12-5 with TRBJ2-1, with 7 bases lining up with TRBD2. The CDR3 extends over 17 amino acids. The germline gives CDR1 LGHNT, CDR2 FRNRAP. After removal of 0 bases from V and 7 bases from J, the junction contained 12 bases not matched to a gene. CDR3 protein: CASGLVLRGGHPNEQFF. For the CDR3, the DNA is TGTGCTAGTGGTTTGGTACTGCGGGGAGGGCACCCAAATGAGCAGTTCTTC.

This clonotype has a count of ten or more. V and J are TRBV6-5 and TRBJ1-2; 10 nucleotides align to TRBD1. The CDR3 has 16 amino acids. CDR1 and CDR2 (germline): MNHEY, SVGAGI. The V and J ends lost 0 bases and 6 bases, in that order; junction bases with no gene match: 7. CDR3 in DNA: TGTGCCAGCAGTTACTCAACTGACAGGGGGCCCGATGGCTACACCTTC. The encoded protein is CASSYSTDRGPDGYTF.

The chain uses TRBV10-3 and TRBJ1-5, with 8 nucleotides matching TRBD1. V lost 6 bases, J lost 5 bases, and 6 bases stayed unmatched. Germline V gene data show CDR1 as ENHRY and CDR2 as SYGVKD. The CDR3 extends over 14 amino acids. CDR3 in DNA: TGTGCCATCAGCGGGACAGGCCCCCATCAGCCCCAGCATTTT. The encoded protein is CAISGTGPHQPQHF.